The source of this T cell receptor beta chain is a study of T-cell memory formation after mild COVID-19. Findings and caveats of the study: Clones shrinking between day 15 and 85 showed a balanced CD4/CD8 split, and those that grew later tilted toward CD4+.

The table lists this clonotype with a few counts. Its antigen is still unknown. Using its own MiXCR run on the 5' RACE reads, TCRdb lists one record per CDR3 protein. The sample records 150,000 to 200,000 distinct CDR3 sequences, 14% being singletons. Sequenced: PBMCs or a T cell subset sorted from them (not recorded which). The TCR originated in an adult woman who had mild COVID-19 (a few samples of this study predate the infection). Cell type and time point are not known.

The CDR3 here is CSARRGNHYEQYF. In nucleotides, the CDR3 is TGCAGTGCTAGGAGAGGAAATCATTACGAGCAGTACTTC. V is TRBV20-1 and J is TRBJ2-7; D remains ambiguous. Germline V lookup: CDR1 DFQATT, CDR2 SNEGSKA (reference sequence). V was cut by 3 bases and J by 4 bases, with 13 bases left in between. The CDR3 extends over 13 amino acids.